Listed below are T cell receptor beta chains from one sample, sequenced in a study of OX40 agonist ivuxolimab in advanced cancers. Libraries were prepared by immunoSEQ multiplex PCR; TCRdb keeps only in-frame clonotypes and omits some of them. There are around 76,000 clones in the sample; roughly 89% occur only once, and 13% lies in the top ten. Here the sequenced sample was CD4+ or CD8+ T cells sorted from blood, taken in a trial of the OX40 agonist ivuxolimab. These receptors all stem from an adult with an advanced solid tumor such as melanoma, head and neck, liver or kidney cancer. CDR3s include the opening cysteine and the closing phenylalanine or tryptophan. A D gene is named only where the DNA matches it firmly. The size entry is marked missing in some rows and otherwise reads once, few, many or a size class.

V gene,J gene,clone size,D gene,CDR3 protein,CDR3 DNA
TRBV5-6,TRBJ2-1,-,-,CASSLKVNEQFF,TGTGCCAGCAGCTTGAAAGTAAATGAGCAGTTCTTC
TRBV27,TRBJ1-2,-,-,CASSFAGAKGYTF,TGTGCCAGCAGCTTCGCGGGGGCGAAAGGCTACACCTTC
TRBV27,TRBJ1-1,-,-,CASRHTEGTEAFF,TGTGCCAGCAGACATACAGAGGGCACTGAAGCTTTCTTT
TRBV20-1,TRBJ2-1,few,-,CSASLVNEQFF,TGCAGTGCTTCACTAGTAAATGAGCAGTTCTTC
TRBV15,TRBJ1-2,-,-,CATSRGGSLSYGYTF,TGTGCCACCAGCAGAGGAGGGTCCCTTTCTTATGGCTACACCTTC
TRBV25-1,TRBJ2-7,once,-,CASSESGEVYEQYF,TGTGCCAGCAGTGAATCGGGGGAGGTGTACGAGCAGTACTTC
TRBV28,TRBJ2-7,-,-,CASSLIAMAYEQYF,TGTGCCAGCAGTTTGATAGCGATGGCCTACGAGCAGTACTTC
TRBV30,TRBJ2-1,-,TRBD1,CAWTLGQGNEQFF,TGTGCCTGGACCCTAGGACAGGGCAATGAGCAGTTCTTC
TRBV11-3,TRBJ2-5,-,-,CASSLVESGAYVGETQYF,TGTGCCAGCAGCTTAGTCGAGTCTGGGGCTTACGTAGGGGAGACCCAGTACTTC
TRBV19,TRBJ2-4,-,-,CASTSEAKNIQYF,TGTGCCAGTACTTCTGAAGCCAAAAACATTCAGTACTTC
TRBV28,TRBJ1-2,-,-,CASCLVDARYGYTF,TGTGCCAGCTGTCTGGTGGATGCGAGGTATGGCTACACCTTC
TRBV7-9,TRBJ2-2,-,-,CASSLVGTRDTGELFF,TGTGCCAGCAGCTTAGTCGGGACAAGGGACACCGGGGAGCTGTTTTTT
TRBV7-3,TRBJ2-3,-,-,CASSLGVPDTQYF,TGTGCCAGCAGCTTGGGAGTACCCGATACGCAGTATTTT
TRBV27,TRBJ2-1,-,-,CASSSRNHAPYNEQFF,TGTGCCAGCAGTTCCCGTAACCATGCCCCCTACAATGAGCAGTTCTTC
TRBV19,TRBJ1-6,few,-,CASSPGVSNSPLHF,TGTGCCAGTAGTCCCGGGGTCTCTAATTCACCCCTCCACTTT
TRBV6-1,TRBJ2-3,-,TRBD2,CASSDGGETDTQYF,TGTGCCAGCAGTGACGGGGGGGAGACAGATACGCAGTATTTT
TRBV5-1,TRBJ1-3,once,-,CASRGNEGGNTIYF,TGCGCCAGCCGCGGTAATGAAGGAGGAAACACCATATATTTT
TRBV5-1,TRBJ1-4,-,TRBD1,CASSPRRGTGDEKLFF,TGCGCCAGCAGCCCGAGGCGGGGGACAGGGGATGAAAAACTGTTTTTT
TRBV6-6,TRBJ2-1,few,-,CASTQDGSHNEQFF,TGTGCCAGCACCCAAGACGGGAGTCACAATGAGCAGTTCTTC
TRBV11-3,TRBJ2-7,medium-sized,TRBD1,CASSLATGLYF,TGTGCCAGCAGCTTAGCGACAGGGCTGTACTTC
TRBV27,TRBJ2-7,once,TRBD2,CASWDGDYLSYEQYF,TGTGCCAGCTGGGACGGGGACTACCTTTCCTACGAGCAGTACTTC
TRBV5-6,TRBJ2-7,-,-,CASSLVGASHLEQYF,TGTGCCAGCAGCTTGGTTGGGGCTAGTCACCTCGAGCAGTACTTC
TRBV10-3,TRBJ2-3,-,-,CATLGTDTQYF,TGTGCCACCCTAGGCACAGATACGCAGTATTTT
TRBV30,TRBJ1-1,few,-,CAWSVPYEAFF,TGTGCCTGGAGTGTACCCTATGAAGCTTTCTTT
TRBV5-1,TRBJ1-1,-,-,CASSYNDGVDGAFF,TGCGCCAGCAGCTACAATGACGGGGTGGATGGAGCTTTCTTT
TRBV7-9,TRBJ2-3,once,-,CASSPKDRSTDTQYF,TGTGCCAGCAGCCCGAAGGACCGGAGCACAGATACGCAGTATTTT
TRBV19,TRBJ1-3,-,-,CASRGLGNTIYF,TGTGCCAGTCGGGGGCTCGGAAACACCATATATTTT
TRBV11-3,TRBJ2-6,-,-,CASSLGGSGANVLTF,TGTGCCAGCAGTCTAGGAGGGTCTGGGGCCAACGTCCTGACTTTC
TRBV10-1,TRBJ2-4,once,-,CASSGTIGDIQYF,TGCGCCAGCAGTGGTACGATTGGGGACATTCAGTACTTC
TRBV19,TRBJ1-5,few,-,CASSSRDGGYNQPQHF,TGTGCCAGTAGTTCCCGGGACGGAGGCTACAATCAGCCCCAGCATTTT
TRBV6-4,TRBJ1-5,few,-,CASSDSSNQPQHF,TGTGCCAGCAGTGACTCGAGCAATCAGCCCCAGCATTTT
TRBV5-8,TRBJ1-2,-,-,CATGNGLGSYGYTF,TGTGCCACGGGAAACGGTTTGGGGTCCTATGGCTACACCTTC
TRBV5-6,TRBJ2-7,-,-,CASRKVGGTYEQYF,TGTGCCAGCAGAAAGGTGGGGGGAACCTACGAGCAGTACTTC
TRBV27,TRBJ2-3,-,-,CASSSQRDTQYF,TGTGCCAGCAGTTCCCAGAGAGATACGCAGTATTTT
TRBV28,TRBJ2-2,-,TRBD1,CASSGQGGPTGELFF,TGTGCCAGCAGCGGACAGGGGGGCCCGACCGGGGAGCTGTTTTTT
TRBV7-8,TRBJ2-7,-,-,CASSLPNPGHEQYF,TGTGCCAGCAGCCTCCCGAATCCCGGCCACGAGCAGTACTTC
TRBV6-1,TRBJ2-1,-,-,CASIGGGDPEQFF,TGTGCCAGCATCGGGGGCGGGGACCCCGAGCAGTTCTTC
TRBV5-1,TRBJ2-7,-,TRBD2,CASRSGSSYEQYF,TGCGCCAGCAGAAGCGGGAGCTCCTACGAGCAGTACTTC
TRBV5-1,TRBJ2-5,-,-,CASSPDPQETQYF,TGCGCCAGCAGCCCCGACCCCCAAGAGACCCAGTACTTC
TRBV28,TRBJ2-7,-,TRBD2,CASSLGTIDEQYF,TGTGCCAGCAGTCTTGGGACTATTGACGAGCAGTACTTC
TRBV9,TRBJ1-2,-,TRBD1,CASSGPGQGADGYTF,TGTGCCAGCAGCGGCCCCGGACAGGGGGCTGATGGCTACACCTTC
TRBV9,TRBJ2-5,-,-,CASSVEPVQETQYF,TGTGCCAGCAGCGTAGAGCCAGTTCAAGAGACCCAGTACTTC
TRBV19,TRBJ2-5,-,-,CATSSRASYPKETQYF,TGTGCCACCTCCTCTCGGGCCTCATATCCAAAAGAGACCCAGTACTTC
TRBV11-2,TRBJ2-3,-,TRBD1,CASSRDRGDTQYF,TGTGCCAGCAGCAGGGACAGGGGAGATACGCAGTATTTT